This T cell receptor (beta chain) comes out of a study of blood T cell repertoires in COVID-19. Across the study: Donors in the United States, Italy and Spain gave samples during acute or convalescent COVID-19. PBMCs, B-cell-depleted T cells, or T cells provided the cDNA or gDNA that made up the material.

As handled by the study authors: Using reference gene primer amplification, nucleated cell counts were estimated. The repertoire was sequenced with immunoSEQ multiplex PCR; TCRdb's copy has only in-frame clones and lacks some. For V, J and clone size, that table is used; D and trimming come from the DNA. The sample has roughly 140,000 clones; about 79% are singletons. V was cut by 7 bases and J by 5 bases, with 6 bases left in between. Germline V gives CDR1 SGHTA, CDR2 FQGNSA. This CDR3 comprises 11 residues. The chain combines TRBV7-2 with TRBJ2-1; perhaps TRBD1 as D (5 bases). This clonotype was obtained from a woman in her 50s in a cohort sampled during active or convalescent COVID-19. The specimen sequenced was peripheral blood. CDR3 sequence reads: CASTRDNEQFF. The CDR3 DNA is TGTGCCAGCACCAGGGACAATGAGCAGTTCTTC.